These 14 T cell receptor beta chains share one sample of origin, sequenced in a study of T-cell reconstitution after alpha-beta-depleted transplantation in children (TCRdb year 2016). Receptor libraries were prepared by PCR. Sequencing instrument: Illumina HiSeq 2500. Molecular barcoding was employed in the preparation of TCR libraries, with unique molecular identifiers being used to normalize TCRbeta repertoire quantification. The public reads were reanalyzed by TCRdb: fastp trimming at Q25, MiXCR alignment, in-frame beta chains only. Every distinct CDR3 protein forms one entry, paired with its most common genes and DNA. Recorded for this sample are just over 350,000 distinct CDR3 sequences; 10% to 15% of them occurred a single time. The ten largest make up approximately 4.2% of the sample. The sequenced sample was PBMCs, obtained from the stem cell graft. The receptors come from a human donor who donated a stem cell graft to a child with Fanconi anemia.

This clonotype showed up just a few times. The chain links TRBV18 to TRBJ2-3; 9 bases fit TRBD1. V shed 6 bases, J shed 5 bases, and the junction held 9 bases outside the gene matches. The CDR3 loop spans 15 amino acids. From germline, CDR1 is KGHSH and CDR2 LQKENI. The CDR3 sequence: CASSPGQGGVDTQYF. DNA of the CDR3: TGTGCCAGCTCCCCGGGACAGGGCGGAGTAGATACGCAGTATTTT. The variable domain in full, with the rest retrieved from reference TRBV18 and TRBJ2-3, is NAGVMQNPRHLVRRRGQEARLRCSPMKGHSHVYWYRQLPEEGLKFMVYLQKENIIDESGMPKERFSAEFPKEGPSILRIQQVVRGDSAAYFCASSPGQGGVDTQYFGPGTRLTVL.

Many counts were recorded for this clonotype. V gene TRBV12-3 or TRBV12-4 combines with J gene TRBJ2-6, with D tentatively TRBD1 or TRBD2 (5 bases each). The CDR3 is 16 residues long. V lost 3 bases to trimming and J lost 0 bases, with 9 bases between them. For the CDR3, the DNA is TGTGCCAGCAGTTTTTCGGGGACCTCTGGGGCCAACGTCCTGACTTTC. This sequence encodes CASSFSGTSGANVLTF.

The chain combines TRBV25-1 with TRBJ2-5; 7 positions agree with TRBD2. CDR1 and CDR2 (germline): MGHDK, SYGVNS. This CDR3 is 13 amino acids long. V was clipped by 6 bases and J by 5 bases; unmatched bases: 6. CDR3 DNA sequence: TGTGCCAGCAGGTGGGGAGGGGTGGAGACCCAGTACTTC. Translating it yields CASRWGGVETQYF.

This clonotype was observed at least ten times. The J gene is TRBJ1-4, the V gene TRBV11-2; D is ambiguous. Germline CDR1 and CDR2: SGHAT and FQNNGV. V dropped 2 bases and J dropped 0 bases, with 7 bases sitting between them. The CDR3 has 15 amino acids. CDR3 nucleotides: TGTGCCAGCAGCTTAAGGTTGGCAACTAATGAAAAACTGTTTTTT. As protein: CASSLRLATNEKLFF.

This chain joins TRBV20-1 and TRBJ2-7, with 8 bases identical to TRBD1. Germline trimming cut 3 bases from V and 5 bases from J; bases unmatched to any gene: 6. Per the germline V gene, CDR1 is DFQATT and CDR2 is SNEGSKA (reference sequence). The CDR3 loop spans 13 amino acids. The CDR3 region is CSASMGQADEQYF. For the CDR3, the DNA is TGCAGTGCTAGTATGGGACAGGCCGACGAGCAGTACTTC.

The sample holds a few counts of this clonotype. The rearrangement uses TRBV12-3 or TRBV12-4 and TRBJ2-3; D call uncertain. The CDR3 has 11 amino acids. V was pared by 4 bases and J by 7 bases, with 6 bases between. The CDR3 sequence: CASSSAYTQYF. CDR3 bases: TGTGCCAGCAGTTCGGCGTATACGCAGTATTTT.

This clonotype was observed a few times. The gene calls are TRBV6-2 or TRBV6-3 and TRBJ2-1; 9 nucleotides match TRBD1. V lost 8 bases and J lost 7; bases outside the gene matches: 12. The germline gives CDR1 MNHEY, CDR2 SVGEGT. CDR3 size: 15 residues. The CDR3 nucleotides read TGTGCCAGCGGTTTTACCGGGACAGGGTTAAATGAGCAGTTCTTC. Amino acids: CASGFTGTGLNEQFF.

This clonotype was recorded many times. The rearrangement links TRBV7-2 to TRBJ1-1, with D uncertain. This CDR3 region has 12 residues. V gave up 1 base and J gave up 7 bases, with 7 bases separating them. Germline-derived CDR1 and CDR2 are SGHTA and FQGNSA. This CDR3 is CASSLVGYEAFF. The CDR3 DNA sequence: TGTGCCAGCAGCTTAGTTGGGTATGAAGCTTTCTTT.

The chain couples TRBV4-3 to TRBJ1-5, with D hard to call. Germline values: CDR1 LGHNA, CDR2 YSLEER. The CDR3 is 16 residues long. V lost 1 base, J lost 7 bases, and 17 bases lay in between. Here the CDR3 DNA reads TGCGCCAGCAGCCAAGTCTGGGAGGATTTTTTGCAGCCCCAGCATTTT. Encoded protein: CASSQVWEDFLQPQHF.

The rearrangement links TRBV18 to TRBJ1-2, with D perhaps TRBD1 (6 bases). Germline V CDR1 and CDR2: KGHSH, LQKENI. Trimming removed 7 bases from V and 4 bases from J, with 16 bases in between. This CDR3 has 14 residues. CDR3 amino acids: CASYLTGYRYGYTF. CDR3 in DNA: TGTGCCAGCTATTTGACAGGCTATCGCTATGGCTACACCTTC.

This clonotype has more than one count but fewer than ten. The rearrangement uses TRBV7-2 and TRBJ2-7; tentative D call: TRBD1 (5 bases). There are 16 residues in the CDR3. V was cut by 1 base and J by 5 bases, with 18 bases left in between. Germline V gene sequence: CDR1 SGHTA, CDR2 FQGNSA. The CDR3 sequence: CASSLGPDRQGDEQYF. The CDR3 coding sequence is TGTGCCAGCAGCTTAGGCCCAGACAGACAAGGTGACGAGCAGTACTTC.

This clonotype was counted at least ten times. DNA of the CDR3: TGTGCCAGCAGCTTAGCTGCCTCCCGGTCACCCCTCCACTTT. Amino acids: CASSLAASRSPLHF. The rearrangement joins TRBV11-2 to TRBJ1-6; D remains unclear. Between the trimmed V and J ends, which lost 1 base and 10 bases, there was a span of 11 bases. This CDR3 contains 14 residues. Per germline, CDR1 SGHAT and CDR2 FQNNGV.

This clonotype was observed many times. The chain uses TRBV7-9 and TRBJ2-3; D uncertain. Germline values: CDR1 SEHNR, CDR2 FQNEAQ (reference sequence). The CDR3 has 15 residues. The V gene lost 5 bases and the J gene lost 3 bases, with 15 bases spanning the gap. Here the CDR3 reads CASSPGQEPTDTQYF. The DNA of the CDR3 is TGTGCCAGCAGCCCCGGGCAGGAACCTACAGATACGCAGTATTTT.

This clonotype was counted only a few times. V and J are TRBV7-9 and TRBJ1-1; D is ambiguous. This CDR3 is 11 amino acids long. Germline CDR1 and CDR2: SEHNR and FQNEAQ (reference sequence). The germline V and J ends were trimmed by 4 bases and 11 bases, with 11 bases remaining between them. In DNA form, the CDR3 reads TGTGCCAGCAGCTCCGGGCTAAGGGCTTTCTTT. Translated: CASSSGLRAFF.